A single sample gave rise to the 21 T cell receptor beta chains below, sequenced in a study of blood T cell repertoires in COVID-19. TCRdb keeps only in-frame clones here, not all; method: immunoSEQ multiplex PCR. The sample records approximately 200,000 clones, around 88% being singletons. The sequenced sample consisted of peripheral blood. These receptors all come from a woman in her twenties or thirties with acute or convalescent COVID-19.

The chain couples TRBV2 to TRBJ2-7; TRBD1 matches at 11 bases. The CDR3 length is 13 residues. V gave up 8 bases and J gave up 4 bases; unmatched junction bases: 4. The germline gives CDR1 SNHLY, CDR2 FYNNEI. The CDR3 sequence is CASRDRGFYEQYF. The CDR3 coding sequence is TGTGCCAGCCGGGACAGGGGGTTTTACGAGCAGTACTTC.

The table lists this clone with a count of one. This chain joins TRBV6-4 and TRBJ1-1; 7 nucleotides line up with TRBD1. The V gene end was trimmed by 6 bases and the J gene end by 4 bases; junction bases not matched to a gene: 5. The CDR3 sequence is 13 residues long. Germline CDR1 is MRHNA and CDR2 is SNTAGT. CDR3 sequence reads: CASRINRGTEAFF. The CDR3 nucleotides are TGTGCCAGCAGAATAAACAGGGGCACTGAAGCTTTCTTT.

This chain connects TRBV7-2 to TRBJ1-6; D is ambiguous. The CDR3 is 13 amino acids. Deletions cut 4 bases from V and 7 bases from J, with 8 bases between. Germline V CDR1 and CDR2: SGHTA, FQGNSA. CDR3 residues: CASSSGRNSPLHF. The CDR3 bases are TGTGCCAGCAGCTCCGGCAGGAATTCACCCCTCCACTTT. The complete variable domain, with remaining parts taken from reference TRBV7-2 and TRBJ1-6, reads GAGVSQSPSNKVTEKGKDVELRCDPISGHTALYWYRQSLGQGLEFLIYFQGNSAPDKSGLPSDRFSAERTGGSVSTLTIQRTQQEDSAVYLCASSSGRNSPLHFGNGTRLTVT.

The chain joins TRBV7-2 to TRBJ1-1; TRBD1 matches at 9 bases. The CDR3 spans 15 residues. Germline CDR1 reads SGHTA; CDR2 reads FQGNSA. The V segment lost 2 bases and the J segment 7 bases; nucleotides outside the gene matches: 8. The CDR3 sequence is CASSLLRDRAYEAFF. CDR3 nucleotides: TGTGCCAGCAGCTTATTAAGGGACAGGGCTTATGAAGCTTTCTTT.

The chain links TRBV2 to TRBJ2-5; the D gene is possibly TRBD2 (6 bases). The V gene's germline CDR1 is SNHLY and CDR2 FYNNEI. CDR3 size: 13 residues. The V end was cut by 7 bases, the J end by 5 bases, with 14 bases between. For the CDR3, the DNA is TGTGCCAGCACCGGTTCTGGGGGGGAGACCCAGTACTTC. Protein product: CASTGSGGETQYF.

The chain joins TRBV3-1 (or the pseudogene TRBV3-2) to TRBJ2-2; D possibly corresponds to TRBD2 (6 bases). V lost 6 bases and J 5 bases, leaving 13 bases between the germline ends. The CDR3 covers 14 residues. Germline CDR1 reads LGHDT; CDR2 reads YNNKEL (reference sequence). CDR3 DNA: TGTGCCAGCAGACCCGGGACTTCAACCGGGGAGCTGTTTTTT. This translates into CASRPGTSTGELFF.

The rearrangement uses TRBV15 and TRBJ2-1, with a possible D match to TRBD2 (5 bases). V was trimmed by 0 bases and J by 0 bases, leaving 6 bases between them. This CDR3 region has 15 residues. Germline CDR1 LNHNV, CDR2 YYDKDF (reference sequence). The CDR3 sequence is CATSRDAGSYNEQFF. For the CDR3, the DNA is TGTGCCACCAGCAGAGATGCGGGCTCCTACAATGAGCAGTTCTTC.

The chain is built from TRBV24-1 and TRBJ2-1, with D perhaps TRBD1 (6 bases). V shed 5 bases and J shed 3 bases, with 16 bases lying between them. The CDR3 runs 16 residues. The germline gives CDR1 KGHDR, CDR2 SFDVKD. The CDR3 loop is CATSGPGDPSYNEQFF. In DNA, the CDR3 is TGTGCCACCAGTGGCCCAGGGGACCCTAGCTACAATGAGCAGTTCTTC.

This chain connects TRBV7-9 to TRBJ1-2; 8 bases agree with TRBD1. Germline V gene lookup returns CDR1 SEHNR and CDR2 FQNEAQ (reference sequence). CDR3 length: 12 amino acids. The J segment lost 10 bases and the V segment lost 3 bases, leaving 4 bases of the junction unmatched. Here the CDR3 reads CASSFDRGDYTF. In nucleotides, the CDR3 is TGTGCCAGCAGCTTTGACAGGGGCGACTACACCTTC.

This clone was recorded a few times. The V gene is TRBV7-6, the J gene TRBJ2-1; TRBD1 matches 9 bases. Looked up from germline, CDR1 is SGHVS and CDR2 is FNYEAQ. This CDR3 is built from 16 residues. Trimming took 4 bases from V and 9 from J; bases not matched to a gene: 13. The CDR3 DNA is TGTGCCAGCAGCTCAATCCAGGGACAGGGAACGGTTGAGCAGTTCTTC. Translation: CASSSIQGQGTVEQFF.

The chain couples TRBV5-4 to TRBJ2-1, with 13 bases fitting TRBD2. Germline V gene sequence: CDR1 SGHNT, CDR2 YYREEE (reference sequence). The CDR3 is made up of 19 amino acids. V trimming: 0 bases; J trimming: 9 bases; junction bases outside the gene matches: 15. The CDR3, as DNA: TGTGCCAGCAGCTTGGTAGGACTAGCGGGAGTCGGGTCTACGGCTGAGCAGTTCTTC. It encodes CASSLVGLAGVGSTAEQFF.

This clone was seen once. Other nucleotide sequences in the sample specify the same CDR3. The chain uses TRBV11-2 and TRBJ2-5; D is undetermined. CDR3 length equals 13 residues. Germline V gene data show CDR1 as SGHAT and CDR2 as FQNNGV. Trimming took 0 bases from V and 2 from J, leaving 4 bases between them. The CDR3 nucleotides read TGTGCCAGCAGCTTAGATCGGCAAGAGACCCAGTACTTC. Its protein product is CASSLDRQETQYF.

V and J are TRBV19 and TRBJ2-1; 8 positions agree with TRBD2. The CDR3 spans 12 residues. J was trimmed by 12 bases and V by 7 bases; bases with no gene match: 8. Germline lookup yields CDR1 LNHDA and CDR2 SQIVND (reference sequence). For the CDR3, the DNA is TGTGCCAGTAATGAGGGCGGGAGGTCGCAGTTCTTC. This translates into CASNEGGRSQFF.

This clone has just one count. V and J are TRBV19 and TRBJ1-5; 8 positions agree with TRBD1. Unmatched junction bases numbered 3, after V lost 4 bases and J lost 4 bases. This CDR3 contains 14 residues. Germline V gives CDR1 LNHDA, CDR2 SQIVND (reference sequence). The CDR3 DNA follows: TGTGCCAGTAGTAGGGACAGGCAGAATCAGCCCCAGCATTTT. This translates into CASSRDRQNQPQHF.

V gene TRBV7-8 combines with J gene TRBJ2-5, with a tentative D call TRBD2 (6 bases). The V and J ends lost 3 bases and 5 bases respectively, with 10 bases between them. The CDR3 totals 13 residues. From germline, CDR1 is SGHVS and CDR2 FQNEAQ. The CDR3 bases are TGTGCCAGCAGCTTGGGGGGAACCGAGACCCAGTACTTC. This translates into CASSLGGTETQYF.

The chain links TRBV19 to TRBJ1-3, with a possible D match to TRBD1 (6 bases). The V gene's germline CDR1 is LNHDA and CDR2 SQIVND (reference sequence). The length of the CDR3 is 15 residues. The V and J ends lost 6 bases and 2 bases respectively, with 14 bases between them. CDR3: CASRGQVLPGNTIYF. The CDR3 nucleotides are TGTGCCAGTAGGGGACAAGTCCTGCCTGGAAACACCATATATTTT.

This clone has just one count. Distinct nucleotide sequences in the sample also encode this CDR3. The rearrangement links TRBV5-5 to TRBJ2-7, with D unclear. This CDR3 has 12 residues. Trimming removed 0 bases at V and 4 bases at J, with 5 bases between. In germline, CDR1 is SGHKS, CDR2 YYEKEE (reference sequence). The CDR3 is CASSLGGYEQYF. Written as DNA, the CDR3 is TGTGCCAGCAGCTTGGGCGGATACGAGCAGTACTTC.

This chain connects TRBV14 to TRBJ2-3, with a tentative D call TRBD1 (5 bases). The CDR3 length is 16 residues. Germline lookup yields CDR1 SGHDN and CDR2 FVKESK. V shed 2 bases and J shed 0 bases, with 12 bases lying between them. The CDR3 DNA sequence: TGTGCCAGCAGCCAAAGAATGGGGCCAAGCACAGATACGCAGTATTTT. Its translation: CASSQRMGPSTDTQYF.

The chain carries TRBV5-1 and TRBJ2-5; no definite D call. The CDR3 is 13 residues long. Per the germline V gene, CDR1 is SGHRS and CDR2 is YFSETQ. Trimming removed 0 bases from V and 0 bases from J, with 3 bases in between. The CDR3 loop is CASSLGDQETQYF. CDR3 DNA sequence: TGCGCCAGCAGCTTGGGCGACCAAGAGACCCAGTACTTC.

V and J are TRBV10-3 and TRBJ2-1; 9 bases match TRBD1. Looked up from germline, CDR1 is ENHRY and CDR2 is SYGVKD. The junction had 5 bases not matched to a gene; V was cut back by 8 bases and J by 6 bases. This CDR3 is built from 13 residues. The CDR3 nucleotides read TGTGCCATCGGGACAGGGTTTGGCAATGAGCAGTTCTTC. Protein product: CAIGTGFGNEQFF.

V gene TRBV9 combines with J gene TRBJ2-1; perhaps TRBD2 as D (6 bases). The CDR3 covers 10 residues. In germline, CDR1 is SGDLS, CDR2 YYNGEE. Trimming took 7 bases from V and 7 from J, leaving 6 bases between them. CDR3 region: CASGTNEQFF. The CDR3 region has the DNA TGTGCCAGCGGGACTAATGAGCAGTTCTTC.